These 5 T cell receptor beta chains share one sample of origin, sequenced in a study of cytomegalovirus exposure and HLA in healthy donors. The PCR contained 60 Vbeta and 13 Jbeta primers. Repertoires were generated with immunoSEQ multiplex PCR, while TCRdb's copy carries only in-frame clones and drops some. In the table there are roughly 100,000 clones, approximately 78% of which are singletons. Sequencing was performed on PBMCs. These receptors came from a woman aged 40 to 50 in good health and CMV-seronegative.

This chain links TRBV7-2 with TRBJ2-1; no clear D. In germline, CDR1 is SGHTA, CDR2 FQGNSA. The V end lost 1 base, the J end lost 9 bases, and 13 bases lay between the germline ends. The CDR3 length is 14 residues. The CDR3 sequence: CASSLELQSGEQFF. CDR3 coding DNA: TGTGCCAGCAGCTTAGAACTACAATCGGGTGAGCAGTTCTTC.

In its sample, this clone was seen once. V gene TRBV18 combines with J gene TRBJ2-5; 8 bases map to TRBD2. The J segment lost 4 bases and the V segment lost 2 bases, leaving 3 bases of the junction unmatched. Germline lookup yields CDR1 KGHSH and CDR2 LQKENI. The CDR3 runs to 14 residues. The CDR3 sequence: CASSPGAGGETQYF. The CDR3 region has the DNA TGTGCCAGCTCACCAGGGGCGGGAGGAGAGACCCAGTACTTC.

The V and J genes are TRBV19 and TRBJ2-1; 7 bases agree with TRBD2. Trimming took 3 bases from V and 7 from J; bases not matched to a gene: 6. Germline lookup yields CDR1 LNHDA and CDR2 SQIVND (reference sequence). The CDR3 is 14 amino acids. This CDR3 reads CASSMPAGVNEQFF. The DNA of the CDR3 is TGTGCCAGTAGTATGCCGGCGGGAGTTAATGAGCAGTTCTTC.

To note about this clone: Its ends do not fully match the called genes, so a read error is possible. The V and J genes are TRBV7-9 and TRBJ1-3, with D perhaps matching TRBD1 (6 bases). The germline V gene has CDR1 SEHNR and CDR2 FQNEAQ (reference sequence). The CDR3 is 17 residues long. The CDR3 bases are TGTTCCAGCAGCCTTCACAGGGTTGGGCCCTCTGGAAACACCATATATTTT. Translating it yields CSSSLHRVGPSGNTIYF. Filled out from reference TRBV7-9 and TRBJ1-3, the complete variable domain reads DTGVSQNPRHKITKRGQNVTFRCDPISEHNRLYWYRQTLGQGPEFLTYFQNEAQLEKSRLLSDRFSAERPKGSFSTLEIQRTEQGDSAMYLCSSSLHRVGPSGNTIYFGEGSWLTVV.

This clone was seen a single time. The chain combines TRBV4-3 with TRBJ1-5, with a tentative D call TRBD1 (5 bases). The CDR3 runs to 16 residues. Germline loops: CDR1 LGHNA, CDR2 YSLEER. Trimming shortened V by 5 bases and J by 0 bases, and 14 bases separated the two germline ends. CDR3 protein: CASSSRWGYSNQPQHF. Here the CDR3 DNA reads TGCGCCAGCAGCTCAAGGTGGGGCTATAGCAATCAGCCCCAGCATTTT.